This T cell receptor (beta chain) was captured in a study of human T cells and chemical hapten exposure. Study-level background: Minor pooled library volume differences mainly drove per-sample TCR yield variation.

Study findings and constraints: The study found that DPC sensitization did not change TCRs above 1 in 1000 frequency.

This CDR3 has 15 amino acids. With V trimmed by 4 bases and J by 1 base, 5 bases remained unmatched. Germline V gene lookup returns CDR1 SGHRS and CDR2 YFSETQ. A note on this clonotype: The antigen is unknown.

The authors' total RNA extraction used unfractionated whole blood. The library gave individual cDNA molecules unique molecular identifiers. Per the authors' pipeline: A per-sample median of about 96,000 TCRs was observed, with a range of about 23,224 to 750,000. TCRdb fed the 5' RACE reads into MiXCR, producing one record per CDR3 protein. The V and J calls follow TCRdb's processing rather than the paper's. Counted here are under 150,000 distinct CDR3 sequences, roughly 18% occurring once; the ten biggest clones make up roughly 3.1%. V usage is TRBV5-1 and J usage is TRBJ1-1; 9 nucleotides align to TRBD1. The receptor's source is a human donor in good health. Here the CDR3 reads CASSQGQGSNTEAFF. CDR3 bases: TGCGCCAGCAGCCAGGGACAGGGATCGAACACTGAAGCTTTCTTT. The whole variable domain, filled in from reference TRBV5-1 and TRBJ1-1, reads KAGVTQTPRYLIKTRGQQVTLSCSPISGHRSVSWYQQTPGQGLQFLFEYFSETQRNKGNFPGRFSGRQFSNSRSEMNVSTLELGDSALYLCASSQGQGSNTEAFFGQGTRLTVV.